This is a list of T cell receptor beta chains from one sample in a study of human T cells and chemical hapten exposure. TCRdb reprocessed the RACE reads via MiXCR and lists one record per CDR3 protein. The sample records around 70,000 distinct CDR3 sequences, roughly 10% being singletons. Material: whole blood, obtained in connection with sensitization to the hapten diphenylcyclopropenone (DPC). The receptor source for this set is a woman aged 45 to 65 with alopecia areata. Some clones in this sample may be carry-over from other donors' samples. Both conserved end residues are trimmed from each CDR3. Clone size is stated in some rows and not others, as once, few, many or a class when expanded.

V gene	clone size	J gene	CDR3 protein
TRBV18	many	TRBJ1-4	ASSPSRGNEKLF
TRBV6-1	many	TRBJ2-2	ASKDQSANTGELF
TRBV29-1	many	TRBJ2-5	SVPYGQGQETQY
TRBV6-5	many	TRBJ2-2	ASRGTGIRTGELF
TRBV24-1	few	TRBJ2-5	ATSDPNSRETQY
TRBV28	few	TRBJ2-7	ASSSPLNPHEQY
TRBV18	-	TRBJ2-1	ASSPFEERRNNEQF
TRBV18	few	TRBJ1-4	ASSPNGLSTNEKLF
TRBV3-1	many	TRBJ2-7	ASSFDSSYEQY
TRBV20-1	many	TRBJ2-1	SAQRTGYNEQF
TRBV7-6	many	TRBJ1-1	ASSLGPLSHTEAF
TRBV6-2/TRBV6-3	many	TRBJ2-2	ASRGTRGGHTGELF
TRBV18	many	TRBJ1-1	ASSPRVGGSNTEAF
TRBV7-6	few	TRBJ2-6	ASSFRTRPGANVLT
TRBV28	few	TRBJ1-2	ASSIRVPNGYT
TRBV12-3/TRBV12-4	many	TRBJ1-2	ASSIQGTGSDGYT
TRBV6-6	many	TRBJ1-4	ASSRRNEKLF
TRBV5-1	-	TRBJ2-3	ASSGGLAGVGDTQY
TRBV20-1	many	TRBJ1-5	SARDQGRGGQPQH
TRBV6-6	-	TRBJ2-5	ASSPDPIQETQY
TRBV10-3	-	TRBJ2-6	AIMDRESPGANVLT
TRBV23-1	many	TRBJ2-1	ASSLFPQCQYNEQF